The TCR beta chain under discussion was sequenced for a study of shared T cell receptors in the human thymus. The ends lost 4 bases at V and 4 bases at J; junction bases unmatched: 3. This CDR3 has 14 amino acids. CDR1 and CDR2 (germline): MNHEY, SMNVEV (reference sequence). Repertoires were generated with immunoSEQ multiplex PCR, while TCRdb's copy carries only in-frame clones and drops some. The profile shows some 720,000 clones, over 75% of them singletons. This sample also belongs to another study, concerning human thymus T cells. In that study: The study used thymus tissue resected during corrective heart surgery. Repertoires sampled from thymus and blood appeared biased in V and J gene usage. Thymic repertoires from unrelated individuals overlapped highly, related research reported.

This clonotype originated in a boy younger than two with a congenital heart defect. This chain connects TRBV27 to TRBJ2-2; 7 positions agree with TRBD1. Sequenced input: thymocytes. The CDR3 here is CASSCAGGTGELFF. The CDR3 DNA sequence: TGTGCCAGCAGTTGTGCAGGGGGCACCGGGGAGCTGTTTTTT.